This section outlines one TCR beta chain sequence together with its context. The target antigen is unknown. These data belong to a study of OX40 agonist ivuxolimab in advanced cancers. Whole-study context: Patients were treated with intravenous ivuxolimab, dosed at 0.01 to 10 mg/kg and infused every 2 weeks. Three patients had partial responses: one hepatocellular carcinoma, two cutaneous melanoma.

Study outcomes and limitations: Some nonresponders also had low normalized T-cell clonal expansion. Expanded clones were, on average, more numerous among CD8+ T cells than CD4+.

Profiled with immunoSEQ multiplex PCR; TCRdb holds only in-frame clones, not every one. The sample has 65,000 or so clones; around 88% are singletons. Germline assignment: CDR1 SGHRS and CDR2 YFSETQ. Trimming took 0 bases from V and 5 from J, leaving 17 bases between them. The CDR3 totals 16 residues. The receptor comes from an adult with an advanced solid tumor such as melanoma, head and neck, liver or kidney cancer. Specimen: CD4+ or CD8+ T cells sorted from blood, collected in a trial of the OX40 agonist ivuxolimab. J is TRBJ2-5 and V is TRBV5-1; the D is unclear. The CDR3 reads CASSLAGQPQRETQYF. CDR3 nucleotides: TGCGCCAGCAGCTTGGCAGGCCAGCCCCAAAGGGAGACCCAGTACTTC.